This note documents a single TCR beta chain sequence. Its antigen is not known. Unique molecular identifiers tagged individual cDNA molecules. One entry per CDR3 protein, called by TCRdb with MiXCR from the 5' RACE reads. The sample has tens of thousands of distinct CDR3 sequences, approximately 5.5% seen once. The data originate from a study of early T cells in non-severe SARS-CoV-2 infection. Study background: Sequencing used unsorted whole-blood bulk RNA, so chains lack pairing. General study results and limits: Missing private and CD4 specificities, VDJdb matching favored anti-spike CD8 responses.

Germline loops: CDR1 KGHSH, CDR2 LQKENI. V was pared by 4 bases and J by 3 bases, with 9 bases between. The CDR3 is 13 residues long. The sequenced sample was whole blood. The V and J genes are TRBV18 and TRBJ2-5; perhaps TRBD1 as D (6 bases). This clonotype was sampled from an adult who was a healthcare worker with PCR-confirmed SARS-CoV-2 infection or an uninfected control (not recorded which). Here the CDR3 DNA reads TGTGCCAGCTCACTTACAGGGAAAGAGACCCAGTACTTC. It encodes CASSLTGKETQYF.